This note documents a single T cell receptor beta chain sequence. The antigen is unknown. TCRdb called the 5' RACE reads again in MiXCR, with one record for every CDR3 protein. The data show about 210,000 distinct CDR3 sequences, with roughly a tenth seen just once and around 3.3% held by the top ten. The CDR3 length is 17 residues. Trimming took 6 bases from V and 0 from J; bases not matched to a gene: 7. The sample is drawn from a study of T-cell memory formation after mild COVID-19. Study observations and caveats: Clones that contracted from day 15 to 85 had balanced CD4/CD8; later expanders were CD4+ biased. CD4+ clones that contracted lay mainly in CM and EM; CD8+ ones lay in EMRA.

This TCR was recovered from a man aged 18 to 29 who had mild COVID-19 (a few samples of this study predate the infection). Cell type and time point are not known. V is TRBV12-3 or TRBV12-4 and J is TRBJ2-1; 11 bases are a match to TRBD2. Material: PBMCs or a T cell subset sorted from them (not recorded which). The chain's CDR3 is CASRPNSGGDSYNEQFF. The CDR3 bases are TGTGCCAGCAGACCGAATAGCGGGGGGGACTCCTACAATGAGCAGTTCTTC.